This T cell receptor (beta chain) was observed in a study of cytomegalovirus exposure and HLA in healthy donors. PCR employed 60 Vbeta and 13 Jbeta primers. Per the original data handling: It was a later analysis that counted around 85 million unique TCR beta chains, of which 9.5 million to 14 million were shared. Using immunoSEQ multiplex PCR, the repertoire was profiled, and TCRdb retains in-frame clones only, with some absent. The V and J calls and the clone size are those of that table, but D and trimming were determined from the DNA. Among 50,000 to 70,000 clones listed, about 69% were seen once. A remark on this clone: The antigen remains undetermined.

The CDR3 totals 14 residues. The trim removed 0 bases at V and 7 bases at J, leaving 4 bases unmatched. CDR1 is SGHRS, CDR2 YFSETQ, per germline. Study-wide results and limits: Most of the CMV-associated TCR beta chains (in a later analysis) appeared to be HLA-restricted. Beyond CMV serostatus, there was no information to go on about immune exposure.

V usage is TRBV5-1 and J usage is TRBJ2-1; TRBD2 agrees at 7 bases. The sequenced material came from PBMCs. The receptor was isolated from a middle-aged man in good health and CMV-seropositive. The CDR3 protein is CASSLDWGGNEQFF. Here the CDR3 DNA reads TGCGCCAGCAGCTTGGATTGGGGGGGGAATGAGCAGTTCTTC.